Presented here are 27 T cell receptor beta chains from one specimen sequenced in a study of a mutant IDH1 vaccine in newly diagnosed glioma. The time point here: week 47, end of study. Each dose delivered 300 ug of mutant IDH1 20-mer peptide subcutaneously with imiquimod. Antigens for these TCRs are unknown. The data were produced by immunoSEQ multiplex PCR, yet TCRdb's version contains in-frame clones alone and is incomplete. This table holds 20,000 or so clones, approximately 84% found once. Specimen: PBMCs, collected from a glioma patient whose treatment included an IDH1 peptide vaccine. Receptor source: a man in his forties with glioma.

The J gene is TRBJ2-7, the V gene TRBV10-3; D call uncertain. Trimming shortened V by 8 bases and J by 5 bases, and 10 bases separated the two germline ends. The germline CDR1 and CDR2 sequences are ENHRY and SYGVKD. The CDR3 loop spans 11 amino acids. The CDR3 DNA follows: TGTGCCATCCGGTTGCGCGACGAGCAGTACTTC. Translation gives CAIRLRDEQYF.

The chain joins TRBV18 to TRBJ1-5; D gene unclear. Germline V gene lookup returns CDR1 KGHSH and CDR2 LQKENI. The V end was cut by 4 bases, the J end by 9 bases, with 10 bases between. The CDR3 contains 12 residues. The CDR3 protein is CASSLSSGPQHF. CDR3 nucleotides: TGTGCCAGCTCACTCTCCAGCGGGCCCCAGCATTTT.

V usage is TRBV18 and J usage is TRBJ1-5; no clear D gene. V was shortened by 4 bases and J by 4 bases, with 14 bases between the two germline ends. This CDR3 region has 15 residues. The germline V gene has CDR1 KGHSH and CDR2 LQKENI. The CDR3 spells CASSLGDFTNQPQHF. The CDR3 nucleotides are TGTGCCAGCTCACTCGGGGATTTTACGAATCAGCCCCAGCATTTT.

The rearrangement uses TRBV5-1 and TRBJ2-7, with D unresolved. Germline-derived CDR1 and CDR2 are SGHRS and YFSETQ. The CDR3 runs to 12 residues. With 0 bases removed from V and 3 bases from J, the gap between germline ends came to 4 bases. CDR3 loop: CASSLESYEQYF. The CDR3 DNA is TGCGCCAGCAGCTTGGAGAGCTACGAGCAGTACTTC.

V gene TRBV4-1 combines with J gene TRBJ1-1; possible D gene TRBD1, 5 bases. CDR3 length: 16 amino acids. The V end was cut by 4 bases, the J end by 0 bases, with 15 bases between. The germline V gene encodes CDR1 MGHRA and CDR2 YSYEKL. CDR3 DNA: TGCGCCAGCAGCCTTGTCAGGGTCCCAATGAACACTGAAGCTTTCTTT. Translated, it gives CASSLVRVPMNTEAFF.

This chain uses TRBV5-4 with TRBJ2-5, with D hard to call. CDR3 length: 11 residues. The V end was cut by 3 bases, the J end by 4 bases, with 4 bases between. The V gene's germline CDR1 is SGHNT and CDR2 YYREEE (reference sequence). As DNA, the CDR3 is TGTGCCAGCAGCTCCGCAGAGACCCAGTACTTC. This gives the protein CASSSAETQYF.

This clone turned up a few times. The CDR3 nucleotides read TGTGCCAGCAGGGCGCTACAGGGTAACACCATATATTTT. Its translation: CASRALQGNTIYF. The chain joins TRBV6-5 to TRBJ1-3; D might be TRBD1 (6 bases). The germline V gene has CDR1 MNHEY and CDR2 SVGAGI. V lost 6 bases, J lost 7 bases, and 13 bases lay in between. The CDR3 covers 13 residues.

The chain couples TRBV19 to TRBJ2-2; no clear D gene. CDR3 length equals 14 residues. Germline V gives CDR1 LNHDA, CDR2 SQIVND (reference sequence). V lost 3 bases and J lost 2, with 7 bases in between. The CDR3 here is CASSMGTNTGELFF. The CDR3 region has the DNA TGTGCCAGTAGTATGGGAACCAACACCGGGGAGCTGTTTTTT.

The V gene is TRBV5-4, the J gene TRBJ1-3; 7 bases are shared with TRBD1. Germline CDR1 and CDR2: SGHNT and YYREEE (reference sequence). The CDR3 length is 15 residues. Unmatched junction bases numbered 5, after V lost 4 bases and J lost 1 base. Written as DNA, the CDR3 is TGTGCCAGCAGCCCCGGGACAGAATCTGGAAACACCATATATTTT. The encoded protein is CASSPGTESGNTIYF.

This chain uses TRBV4-3 with TRBJ2-7; 9 bases are shared with TRBD2. The CDR3 covers 15 residues. In germline, CDR1 is LGHNA, CDR2 YSLEER. Trimming removed 1 base from V and 9 bases from J; junction bases left unmatched: 10. Here the CDR3 DNA reads TGCGCCAGCAGCCAAGTTCCTAGCGGGGAGAGGGGGCAGTACTTC. Protein product: CASSQVPSGERGQYF.

The rearrangement links TRBV27 to TRBJ1-1; the match to TRBD1 covers 7 bases. The germline gives CDR1 MNHEY, CDR2 SMNVEV (reference sequence). This CDR3 spans 14 amino acids. V was pared by 2 bases and J by 4 bases, with 4 bases of the junction left unmatched. The CDR3 loop is CASSLEGAGTEAFF. In DNA, the CDR3 is TGTGCCAGCAGTTTAGAGGGGGCTGGCACTGAAGCTTTCTTT.

Only a few counts were recorded for this clone. The chain carries TRBV29-1 and TRBJ1-1; D uncertain. The ends were cut back, 5 bases at V and 1 base at J, with 11 bases in the middle. This CDR3 is 13 amino acids long. Germline-derived CDR1 and CDR2 are SQVTM and ANQGSEA. The DNA for the CDR3 is TGCAGCGTTCGGTCTAGTCCGAACACTGAAGCTTTCTTT. Amino acid sequence: CSVRSSPNTEAFF.

Only one count was recorded for this clone. This rearrangement joins TRBV10-3 to TRBJ2-1, with no clear D. The germline V gene encodes CDR1 ENHRY and CDR2 SYGVKD. This CDR3 comprises 14 residues. Deletions cut 6 bases from V and 4 bases from J, with 13 bases between. The CDR3 protein is CAISDRTEYNEQFF. CDR3 bases: TGTGCCATCAGCGATAGAACTGAATACAATGAGCAGTTCTTC.

The chain employs TRBV14 and TRBJ2-5; 10 bases are shared with TRBD2. CDR3 length equals 16 residues. Looked up from germline, CDR1 is SGHDN and CDR2 is FVKESK. The junction had 8 bases not matched to a gene; V was cut back by 2 bases and J by 5 bases. Written as DNA, the CDR3 is TGTGCCAGCAGCCAATACGGACTAGCGGAATGGGAGACCCAGTACTTC. As protein: CASSQYGLAEWETQYF.

CDR3: CASSLVGTYNEQFF. In DNA form, the CDR3 reads TGTGCCAGCAGCTTGGTTGGAACCTACAATGAGCAGTTCTTC. The chain has TRBV5-4 and TRBJ2-1; no clear D gene. Deletions cut 0 bases from V and 2 bases from J, with 6 bases between. The CDR3 totals 14 residues. CDR1 is SGHNT, CDR2 YYREEE, per germline (reference sequence). Filled out from reference TRBV5-4 and TRBJ2-1, the complete variable domain reads ETGVTQSPTHLIKTRGQQVTLRCSSQSGHNTVSWYQQALGQGPQFIFQYYREEENGRGNFPPRFSGLQFPNYSSELNVNALELDDSALYLCASSLVGTYNEQFFGPGTRLTVL.

This rearrangement joins TRBV28 to TRBJ2-7, with D unresolved. Germline CDR1 reads MDHEN; CDR2 reads SYDVKM. V lost 6 bases, J lost 2 bases, and 11 bases lay in between. The CDR3 is made up of 13 amino acids. The CDR3 region is CASSAVSPYEQYF. CDR3 bases: TGTGCCAGCAGCGCCGTTAGCCCCTACGAGCAGTACTTC. The whole variable domain, filled in from reference TRBV28 and TRBJ2-7, reads DVKVTQSSRYLVKRTGEKVFLECVQDMDHENMFWYRQDPGLGLRLIYFSYDVKMKEKGDIPEGYSVSREKKERFSLILESASTNQTSMYLCASSAVSPYEQYFGPGTRLTVT.

The J gene is TRBJ2-7, the V gene TRBV6-5, with TRBD2 matching 7 bases. Trimming took 7 bases from V and 5 from J; bases not matched to a gene: 8. Germline V lookup: CDR1 MNHEY, CDR2 SVGAGI. CDR3 length equals 13 residues. The chain's CDR3 is CASILSRGDEQYF. The CDR3 DNA follows: TGTGCCAGCATCCTTAGCCGGGGGGACGAGCAGTACTTC.

V and J are TRBV18 and TRBJ1-1; D ambiguous. This CDR3 spans 14 amino acids. Germline V CDR1 and CDR2: KGHSH, LQKENI. Trimming removed 6 bases from V and 1 base from J, with 12 bases in between. Here the CDR3 reads CASSSAGQNTEAFF. DNA of the CDR3: TGTGCCAGCTCGTCCGCTGGGCAGAACACTGAAGCTTTCTTT.

The chain joins TRBV4-1 to TRBJ2-1; D is perhaps TRBD1 or TRBD2 (6 bases each). The length of the CDR3 is 16 residues. The V end was cut by 0 bases, the J end by 1 base, with 10 bases between. The germline gives CDR1 MGHRA, CDR2 YSYEKL. The CDR3 region is CASSQEGGGSYNEQFF. CDR3 nucleotides: TGCGCCAGCAGCCAAGAAGGAGGGGGTTCCTACAATGAGCAGTTCTTC.

This chain connects TRBV9 to TRBJ2-7; TRBD2 is a possible D gene (5 bases). The V gene's germline CDR1 is SGDLS and CDR2 YYNGEE. The V end lost 0 bases, the J end lost 3 bases, and 10 bases lay between the germline ends. This CDR3 region has 14 residues. CDR3 loop: CASSVGGEGYEQYF. CDR3 coding DNA: TGTGCCAGCAGCGTAGGGGGTGAGGGCTACGAGCAGTACTTC.

The chain uses TRBV7-2 and TRBJ2-3, with 10 positions matching TRBD2. Trimming at V came to 2 bases and at J to 4 bases, leaving 6 bases not matched to a gene. There are 16 residues in the CDR3. The germline V gene has CDR1 SGHTA and CDR2 FQGNSA. The CDR3: CASSLNPSGSPDTQYF. Here the CDR3 DNA reads TGTGCCAGCAGCTTAAATCCTAGCGGGAGCCCAGATACGCAGTATTTT.

V gene TRBV15 combines with J gene TRBJ1-2; D not certain. Trimming pared 3 bases from V and 4 bases from J, leaving 9 bases between. The CDR3 consists of 13 residues. Germline V gene lookup returns CDR1 LNHNV and CDR2 YYDKDF (reference sequence). Here the CDR3 DNA reads TGTGCCACCAGCAGGGGTACTACCTATGGCTACACCTTC. This encodes CATSRGTTYGYTF.

The V and J genes are TRBV5-1 and TRBJ2-3; 9 bases are a match to TRBD2. Germline assignment: CDR1 SGHRS and CDR2 YFSETQ. After removal of 2 bases from V and 4 bases from J, the junction contained 5 bases not matched to a gene. The CDR3 contains 15 residues. As DNA, the CDR3 is TGCGCCAGCAGCTTTCGAGCGGGAGGCCCAGATACGCAGTATTTT. Protein product: CASSFRAGGPDTQYF.

The chain joins TRBV7-2 to TRBJ2-7; 9 nucleotides line up with TRBD1. The J segment lost 6 bases and the V segment lost 4 bases, leaving 7 bases of the junction unmatched. The CDR3 is 14 amino acids. The germline V gene encodes CDR1 SGHTA and CDR2 FQGNSA. For the CDR3, the DNA is TGTGCCAGCAGCTCCAGGACAGGGGAGAGCGAGCAGTACTTC. This sequence encodes CASSSRTGESEQYF.

The chain joins TRBV6-5 to TRBJ2-5; possibly TRBD2 for D (5 bases). CDR1 is MNHEY and CDR2 is SVGAGI in the germline V gene. V was shortened by 6 bases and J by 4 bases, with 9 bases between the two germline ends. CDR3 length: 12 amino acids. The CDR3 region is CASSPRGETQYF. Written as DNA, the CDR3 is TGTGCCAGCAGCCCCCGGGGAGAGACCCAGTACTTC.

A few counts support this clone. The CDR3 is CASSRTVGFF. CDR3 nucleotide sequence: TGTGCCAGCAGCCGGACAGTTGGGTTCTTC. V gene TRBV14 combines with J gene TRBJ2-1; TRBD1 might be the D (6 bases). The CDR3 is 10 residues long. The V gene lost 4 bases and the J gene lost 15 bases, with 10 bases spanning the gap. CDR1 is SGHDN and CDR2 is FVKESK in the germline V gene. The full variable domain, its missing parts supplied by reference TRBV14 and TRBJ2-1, is EAGVTQFPSHSVIEKGQTVTLRCDPISGHDNLYWYRRVMGKEIKFLLHFVKESKQDESGMPNNRFLAERTGGTYSTLKVQPAELEDSGVYFCASSRTVGFFGPGTRLTVL.

The chain recombines TRBV7-2 with TRBJ1-4; TRBD1 matches at 8 bases. The CDR3 is made up of 14 amino acids. The V gene's germline CDR1 is SGHTA and CDR2 FQGNSA. V lost 5 bases and J lost 8; bases outside the gene matches: 7. The CDR3 protein is CASSLQGGTEKLFF. The CDR3 DNA sequence: TGTGCCAGCAGCCTACAGGGGGGGACGGAAAAACTGTTTTTT.